A selection of T cell receptor beta chains follows, all from one sample in a study of cytomegalovirus exposure and HLA in healthy donors. Repertoires were generated with immunoSEQ multiplex PCR, while TCRdb's copy carries only in-frame clones and drops some. The sample consists of 150,000 to 200,000 clones, 89% of them appearing once. The sample consisted of PBMCs. The receptors stem from a man aged 18 to 29 in good health and CMV-seropositive. Each CDR3 is given with its conserved first and last residue.

j_call: TRBJ1-4
v_call: TRBV7-7
cdr3_aa: CASSLKGRGQGRFGNEKLFF

j_call: TRBJ2-3
v_call: TRBV14
cdr3_aa: CASSGGAFRTDTQYF

j_call: TRBJ2-7
v_call: TRBV28
cdr3_aa: CASSFRAGGTYEQYF

j_call: TRBJ1-4
v_call: TRBV4-1
cdr3_aa: CASSQEGLINEKLFF

j_call: TRBJ2-7
v_call: TRBV28
cdr3_aa: CASRGRDSYEQYF

j_call: TRBJ1-2
v_call: TRBV9
cdr3_aa: CASSESRDRGNYGYTF

j_call: TRBJ2-4
v_call: TRBV12-5
cdr3_aa: CASGFQQPLAKNIQYF

j_call: TRBJ1-2
v_call: TRBV5-1
cdr3_aa: CASSLFGGDGYTF

j_call: TRBJ2-7
v_call: TRBV27
cdr3_aa: CASKLNRVSYEQYF

j_call: TRBJ2-1
v_call: TRBV15
cdr3_aa: CATSRDAGLGYNEQFF

j_call: TRBJ1-1
v_call: TRBV7-9
cdr3_aa: CASSLARENTEAFF

j_call: TRBJ2-7
v_call: TRBV4-1
cdr3_aa: CASSQRQESYEQYF

j_call: TRBJ2-7
v_call: TRBV6-6
cdr3_aa: CASSYASGGLEQYF

j_call: TRBJ2-3
v_call: TRBV2
cdr3_aa: CASSEAGTSASTDTQYF

j_call: TRBJ2-1
v_call: TRBV4-2
cdr3_aa: CASSQDASGSKNEQFF

j_call: TRBJ1-5
v_call: TRBV18
cdr3_aa: CASSPNEGNQPQHF

j_call: TRBJ2-7
v_call: TRBV5-6
cdr3_aa: CASSSGQGGWYEQYF

j_call: TRBJ2-1
v_call: TRBV7-6
cdr3_aa: CASSYDAGGPNEQFF

j_call: TRBJ2-1
v_call: TRBV7-9
cdr3_aa: CASRSPGLYNEQFF

j_call: TRBJ2-1
v_call: TRBV5-7
cdr3_aa: CASSLSLAGRNEQFF

j_call: TRBJ2-1
v_call: TRBV11-2
cdr3_aa: CASSLDHFGTSSYNEQFF

j_call: TRBJ2-2
v_call: TRBV10-3
cdr3_aa: CAISEYGTSGLAGELFF

j_call: TRBJ2-3
v_call: TRBV5-4
cdr3_aa: CASSLQTSGTDTQYF

j_call: TRBJ1-5
v_call: TRBV27
cdr3_aa: CASSFQGQGQPQHF

j_call: TRBJ1-1
v_call: TRBV6-5
cdr3_aa: CASSYSGGVNTEAFF

j_call: TRBJ2-7
v_call: TRBV5-1
cdr3_aa: CASSLGGLTYEQYF

j_call: TRBJ2-3
v_call: TRBV28
cdr3_aa: CASSLSTDTQYF

j_call: TRBJ2-1
v_call: TRBV20-1
cdr3_aa: CSARDPGGIF

j_call: TRBJ2-1
v_call: TRBV11-3
cdr3_aa: CASSLFSEQFF

j_call: TRBJ2-7
v_call: TRBV7-8
cdr3_aa: CASSLAGKPGEQYF

j_call: TRBJ1-2
v_call: TRBV7-9
cdr3_aa: CASSRGQGGSYGYTF

j_call: TRBJ2-4
v_call: TRBV27
cdr3_aa: CASSSLTGLAGELGTKNIQYF

j_call: TRBJ2-5
v_call: TRBV9
cdr3_aa: CASSYGSGPQETQYF